The entry below gives a single T cell receptor (beta chain) sequence along with its context. The antigen is undetermined. The CDR3 has 15 residues. Per the germline V gene, CDR1 is SGHVS and CDR2 is FNYEAQ. Trimming took off 1 base at V and 3 bases at J, with 13 bases between the two ends. The TCR beta CDR3 regions underwent amplification from RNA transcripts. RT-PCR in the first round used HTBI primers; a second-round multiplex PCR followed. One entry per CDR3 protein, called by TCRdb with MiXCR from the multiplex PCR reads. This table has just over 400,000 distinct CDR3 sequences, more than 20% appearing once. The sample is drawn from a study of Graves' ophthalmopathy and Graves' hyperthyroidism. Study-wide context: Researchers obtained peripheral blood at initial diagnosis, before any treatment had begun.

Hyperthyroidism showing no ophthalmopathy within 18 months of follow-up was stable. Findings and limits, study-wide: Most thyroid clonotypes expanded beyond 0.001 frequency were also found in blood.

The V and J genes are TRBV7-6 and TRBJ2-7; D is possibly TRBD2 (5 bases). The TCR sequence derives from a woman under 30 with stable Graves' hyperthyroidism. Source material: peripheral blood. CDR3 nucleotides: TGTGCCAGCAGCTTAGGGGGTAGCGTCGGCTACGAGCAGTACTTC. Translated, it gives CASSLGGSVGYEQYF.